This T cell receptor beta chain came from a study of T cell responses to AZD1222 COVID-19 vaccine. Study-wide results and limits: Researchers took repertoire samples only after the peak T cell response had come. Spike was spanned by vaccine-associated CD4 TCRs, with dominance at 160-218 and 743-854. After two AZD1222 doses, spike-specific TCR breadth and depth rose versus day 0. The number of AZD1222 recipients seropositive at baseline was only 6 or 7.

Method: immunoSEQ multiplex PCR; TCRdb's copy keeps in-frame clones and lacks some. Here the sample spans some 120,000 clones, around 90% being singletons. The germline gives CDR1 KGHDR, CDR2 SFDVKD. The V gene lost 4 bases and the J gene lost 1 base, with 11 bases spanning the gap. The CDR3 is 15 amino acids. For this clone: Antigen unknown.

V usage is TRBV24-1 and J usage is TRBJ2-3; D possibly corresponds to TRBD2 (6 bases). Sequencing was performed on peripheral blood, taken 28 days after the second dose of the MenACWY control vaccine. The sequence came from an adult who received the MenACWY meningococcal vaccine as a control. The CDR3 DNA follows: TGTGCCACCAGTGACCCCCGGGAGCGCACAGATACGCAGTATTTT. It specifies CATSDPRERTDTQYF.